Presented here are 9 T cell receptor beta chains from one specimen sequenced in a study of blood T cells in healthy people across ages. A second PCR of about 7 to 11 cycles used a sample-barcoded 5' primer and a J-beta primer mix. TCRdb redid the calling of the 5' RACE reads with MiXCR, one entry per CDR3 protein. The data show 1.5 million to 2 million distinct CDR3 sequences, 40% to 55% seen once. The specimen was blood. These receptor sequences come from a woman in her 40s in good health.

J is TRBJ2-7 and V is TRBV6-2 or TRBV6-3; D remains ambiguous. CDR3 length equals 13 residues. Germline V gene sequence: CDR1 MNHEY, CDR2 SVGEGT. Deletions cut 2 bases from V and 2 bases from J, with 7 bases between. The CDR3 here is CASSYGDPYEQYF. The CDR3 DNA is TGTGCCAGCAGTTACGGGGATCCCTACGAGCAGTACTTC.

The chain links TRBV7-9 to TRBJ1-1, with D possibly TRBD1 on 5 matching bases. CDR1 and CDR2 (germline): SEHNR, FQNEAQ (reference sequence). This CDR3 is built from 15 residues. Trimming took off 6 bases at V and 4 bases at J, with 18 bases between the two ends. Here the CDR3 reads CASSNSRVGGTEAFF. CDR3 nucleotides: TGTGCCAGCAGTAACTCCAGGGTCGGGGGCACTGAAGCTTTCTTT.

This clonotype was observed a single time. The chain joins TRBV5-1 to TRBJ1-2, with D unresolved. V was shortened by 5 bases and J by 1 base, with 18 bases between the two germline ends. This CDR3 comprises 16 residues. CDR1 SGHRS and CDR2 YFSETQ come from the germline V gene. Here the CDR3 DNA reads TGCGCCAGCAGTTCGGCTGGTCACGTCAATAACTATGGCTACACCTTC. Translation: CASSSAGHVNNYGYTF. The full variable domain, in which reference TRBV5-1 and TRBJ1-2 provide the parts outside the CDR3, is KAGVTQTPRYLIKTRGQQVTLSCSPISGHRSVSWYQQTPGQGLQFLFEYFSETQRNKGNFPGRFSGRQFSNSRSEMNVSTLELGDSALYLCASSSAGHVNNYGYTFGSGTRLTVV.

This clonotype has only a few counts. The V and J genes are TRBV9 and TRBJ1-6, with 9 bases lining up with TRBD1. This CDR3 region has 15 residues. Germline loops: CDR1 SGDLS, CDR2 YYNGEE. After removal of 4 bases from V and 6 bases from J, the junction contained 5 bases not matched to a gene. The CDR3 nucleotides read TGTGCCAGCAGCTCCGGGACAGGGTTTAATTCACCCCTCCACTTT. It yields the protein CASSSGTGFNSPLHF. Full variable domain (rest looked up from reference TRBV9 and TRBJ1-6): DSGVTQTPKHLITATGQRVTLRCSPRSGDLSVYWYQQSLDQGLQFLIQYYNGEERAKGNILERFSAQQFPDLHSELNLSSLELGDSALYFCASSSGTGFNSPLHFGNGTRLTVT.

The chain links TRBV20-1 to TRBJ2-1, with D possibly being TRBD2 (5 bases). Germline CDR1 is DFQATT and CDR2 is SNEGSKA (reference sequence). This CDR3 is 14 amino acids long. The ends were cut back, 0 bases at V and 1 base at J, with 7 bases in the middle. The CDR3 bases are TGCAGTGCTAGAGAAGAGGGATCCTACAATGAGCAGTTCTTC. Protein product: CSAREEGSYNEQFF.

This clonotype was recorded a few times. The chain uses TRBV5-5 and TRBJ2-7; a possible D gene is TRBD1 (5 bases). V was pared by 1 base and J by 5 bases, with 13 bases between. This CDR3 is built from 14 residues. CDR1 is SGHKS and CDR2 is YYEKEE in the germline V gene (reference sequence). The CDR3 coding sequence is TGTGCCAGCAGCTTGTCTTCAGGGTTTAACGAGCAGTACTTC. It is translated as CASSLSSGFNEQYF.

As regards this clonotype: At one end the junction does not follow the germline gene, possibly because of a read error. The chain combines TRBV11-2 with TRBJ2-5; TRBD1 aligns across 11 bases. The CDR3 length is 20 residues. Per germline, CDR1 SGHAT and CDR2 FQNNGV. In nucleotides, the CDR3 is TGTGCCAGCAGCTTTTTAATGGACAGGGGGCGCATGTTCCGCCAAGAGACCCAGTACTTT. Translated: CASSFLMDRGRMFRQETQYF.

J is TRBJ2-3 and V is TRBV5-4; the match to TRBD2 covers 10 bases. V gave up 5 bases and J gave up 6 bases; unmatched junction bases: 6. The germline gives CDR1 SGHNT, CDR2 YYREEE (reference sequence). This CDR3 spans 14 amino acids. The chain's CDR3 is CASRSGGAQDTQYF. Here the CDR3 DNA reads TGTGCCAGCAGAAGCGGGGGGGCTCAGGATACGCAGTATTTT.

The CDR3 DNA follows: TGTGCCAGCAGTGTTGGTGAGGGGAATGAGCAGTTCTTC. Encoded protein: CASSVGEGNEQFF. The V gene is TRBV27, the J gene TRBJ2-1; either TRBD1 or TRBD2 may fit D (5 bases each). Trimming took 5 bases from V and 7 from J, leaving 12 bases between them. This CDR3 has 13 amino acids. Germline loops: CDR1 MNHEY, CDR2 SMNVEV (reference sequence).